The 21 T cell receptor beta chains presented below share a single source sample, sequenced in a study of T cell changes during pregnancy in multiple sclerosis. The repertoire was sequenced with immunoSEQ multiplex PCR; TCRdb's copy has only in-frame clones and lacks some. The table has roughly 69,000 clones, roughly 93% seen once. This sample comprised peripheral blood, obtained in the third trimester of pregnancy. These receptors came from a female donor with multiple sclerosis, enrolled in a pregnancy study.

The chain combines TRBV19 with TRBJ1-1; 8 bases agree with TRBD1. The CDR3 is 13 residues long. V lost 2 bases to trimming and J lost 8 bases; unmatched junction nucleotides: 4. Germline V gene lookup returns CDR1 LNHDA and CDR2 SQIVND (reference sequence). CDR3 DNA sequence: TGTGCCAGTAGTATATCCTGGGACAGGGAAGCTTTCTTT. Translation gives CASSISWDREAFF.

The chain carries TRBV5-1 and TRBJ1-5, with TRBD1 matching over 9 bases. Germline V gene sequence: CDR1 SGHRS, CDR2 YFSETQ. Unmatched junction bases numbered 3, after V lost 4 bases and J lost 1 base. This CDR3 comprises 15 residues. CDR3 amino acids: CASSMGQGSNQPQHF. CDR3 coding DNA: TGCGCCAGCAGCATGGGACAGGGAAGCAATCAGCCCCAGCATTTT.

The V and J genes are TRBV5-1 and TRBJ2-1; 11 bases agree with TRBD2. This CDR3 region has 15 residues. J gave up 6 bases and V 4 bases, and 6 bases lay outside the gene matches. Per the germline V gene, CDR1 is SGHRS and CDR2 is YFSETQ. Written as DNA, the CDR3 is TGCGCCAGCAGCGCCAATAGCGGGGGGGCCAATGAGCAGTTCTTC. The encoded protein is CASSANSGGANEQFF.

J is TRBJ2-5 and V is TRBV4-3, with a tentative D call TRBD2 (6 bases). Germline V lookup: CDR1 LGHNA, CDR2 YSLEER. The length of the CDR3 is 16 residues. V lost 3 bases and J 5 bases, leaving 19 bases between the germline ends. The CDR3 protein is CASSQRGLPEPETQYF. The CDR3 nucleotides read TGCGCCAGCAGCCAGAGGGGACTGCCCGAACCGGAGACCCAGTACTTC.

V gene TRBV18 combines with J gene TRBJ2-2; D possibly corresponds to TRBD1 (6 bases). V lost 3 bases, J lost 3 bases, and 11 bases lay in between. Germline V gene data show CDR1 as KGHSH and CDR2 as LQKENI. This CDR3 is built from 15 residues. The CDR3 reads CASSPVYRDTGELFF. In DNA form, the CDR3 reads TGTGCCAGCTCACCGGTCTACAGGGACACCGGGGAGCTGTTTTTT.

A note on this clone: An end of the junction does not agree with germline; a read error may underlie this. The chain joins TRBV7-7 to TRBJ2-5; 13 positions match TRBD2. The CDR3 consists of 15 residues. Germline assignment: CDR1 SSHAT and CDR2 FNYEAQ (reference sequence). CDR3 residues: CASSSGTSGAETQYF. The DNA for the CDR3 is TGTGCTAGCAGTTCCGGGACTAGCGGGGCAGAGACCCAGTACTTC. The full variable domain, in which reference TRBV7-7 and TRBJ2-5 provide the parts outside the CDR3, is GAGVSQSPRYKVTKRGQDVTLRCDPISSHATLYWYQQALGQGPEFLTYFNYEAQPDKSGLPSDRFSAERPEGSISTLTIQRTEQRDSAMYRCASSSGTSGAETQYFGPGTRLLVL.

The chain links TRBV7-9 to TRBJ2-1; TRBD1 is a possible D gene (6 bases). Germline lookup yields CDR1 SEHNR and CDR2 FQNEAQ (reference sequence). The CDR3 is made up of 15 amino acids. Between the trimmed V and J ends, which lost 3 bases and 9 bases, there was a span of 18 bases. DNA of the CDR3: TGTGCCAGCAGCTTGGGGGACATCTCCCGACCTGAGCAGTTCTTC. Translated, it gives CASSLGDISRPEQFF. Combining the CDR3 with reference TRBV7-9 and TRBJ2-1 gives the whole variable domain DTGVSQNPRHKITKRGQNVTFRCDPISEHNRLYWYRQTLGQGPEFLTYFQNEAQLEKSRLLSDRFSAERPKGSFSTLEIQRTEQGDSAMYLCASSLGDISRPEQFFGPGTRLTVL.

Turning to this clone: Other DNA sequences in the same sample also yield this CDR3. The chain recombines TRBV7-9 with TRBJ2-3; D gene unclear. Trimming took off 6 bases at V and 4 bases at J, with 11 bases between the two ends. Germline V gene data show CDR1 as SEHNR and CDR2 as FQNEAQ (reference sequence). CDR3 size: 13 residues. The DNA of the CDR3 is TGTGCCAGCAGACCGAGAGGCCCAGATACGCAGTATTTT. Translated, it gives CASRPRGPDTQYF.

The V call is TRBV10-1, the J call TRBJ2-1, with 8 nucleotides matching TRBD1. Germline lookup yields CDR1 WNHNN and CDR2 SYGVQD (reference sequence). The CDR3 is made up of 13 amino acids. Unmatched junction bases numbered 4, after V lost 2 bases and J lost 10 bases. The CDR3 nucleotides are TGCGCCAGCAGTGAGCAGGGGGCTTTAGAGCAGTTCTTC. This encodes CASSEQGALEQFF.

The rearrangement joins TRBV9 to TRBJ1-4; possibly TRBD1 for D (6 bases). Germline lookup yields CDR1 SGDLS and CDR2 YYNGEE. Trimming left V 3 bases short and J 2 bases short, with 14 bases between. This CDR3 is 16 amino acids long. The CDR3 DNA reads as TGTGCCAGCAGCGGGGCAGGCCAGGGGACTAATGAAAAACTGTTTTTT. Its protein product is CASSGAGQGTNEKLFF.

The V gene is TRBV9, the J gene TRBJ1-2; D gene ambiguous. The germline V gene has CDR1 SGDLS and CDR2 YYNGEE. This CDR3 spans 15 amino acids. The V end was cut by 2 bases, the J end by 4 bases, with 15 bases between. CDR3 protein: CASSVFELSSYGYTF. The CDR3 coding sequence is TGTGCCAGCAGCGTGTTCGAATTATCGAGCTATGGCTACACCTTC.

The chain has TRBV15 and TRBJ2-1; D ambiguous. The CDR3 runs 15 residues. The germline V gene encodes CDR1 LNHNV and CDR2 YYDKDF (reference sequence). The V end lost 2 bases, the J end lost 0 bases, and 8 bases lay between the germline ends. CDR3 DNA sequence: TGTGCCACCAGCAGATCCGTTAGCTCCTACAATGAGCAGTTCTTC. Translation gives CATSRSVSSYNEQFF. The full variable domain, its missing parts supplied by reference TRBV15 and TRBJ2-1, is DAMVIQNPRYQVTQFGKPVTLSCSQTLNHNVMYWYQQKSSQAPKLLFHYYDKDFNNEADTPDNFQSRRPNTSFCFLDIRSPGLGDTAMYLCATSRSVSSYNEQFFGPGTRLTVL.

V gene TRBV7-9 combines with J gene TRBJ2-7; TRBD2 aligns across 8 bases. The CDR3 consists of 15 residues. V lost 6 bases, J lost 2 bases, and 9 bases stayed unmatched. Germline V gene data show CDR1 as SEHNR and CDR2 as FQNEAQ (reference sequence). In nucleotides, the CDR3 is TGTGCCAGCAGTCCCCACGGGGGGGCGGCCTACGAGCAGTACTTC. Translation gives CASSPHGGAAYEQYF.

The chain has TRBV27 and TRBJ2-1; D may be TRBD2 (6 bases). The CDR3 covers 16 residues. From germline, CDR1 is MNHEY and CDR2 SMNVEV (reference sequence). V lost 5 bases to trimming and J lost 7 bases, with 21 bases between them. For the CDR3, the DNA is TGTGCCAGCAGTCGCCCCCGCGGGGTTGTAAGAAATGAGCAGTTCTTC. This sequence encodes CASSRPRGVVRNEQFF.

A few counts support this clone. This rearrangement joins TRBV5-4 to TRBJ1-1, with 7 bases identical to TRBD1. CDR3 length: 13 residues. Germline CDR1 SGHNT, CDR2 YYREEE (reference sequence). V lost 4 bases to trimming and J lost 5 bases; unmatched junction nucleotides: 5. CDR3 nucleotide sequence: TGTGCCAGCAGCCACCTGACAGGGACTGAAGCTTTCTTT. Translated, it gives CASSHLTGTEAFF.

The genes are TRBV18 and TRBJ1-5, with D perhaps TRBD1 (5 bases). V was shortened by 6 bases and J by 4 bases, with 10 bases between the two germline ends. Germline CDR1 and CDR2: KGHSH and LQKENI. CDR3 length equals 13 residues. The CDR3 DNA follows: TGTGCCAGCTCGCCGACAGCAAATCAGCCCCAGCATTTT. Protein product: CASSPTANQPQHF.

This chain links TRBV5-1 with TRBJ1-4, with 7 bases that match TRBD1. Trimming cost V 0 bases and J 5 bases; bases outside gene matches: 10. Per the germline V gene, CDR1 is SGHRS and CDR2 is YFSETQ. The CDR3 is made up of 17 amino acids. CDR3: CASSLGIWDSLNEKLFF. The DNA for the CDR3 is TGCGCCAGCAGCTTGGGAATTTGGGACAGCCTGAATGAAAAACTGTTTTTT.

This sequence joins TRBV7-2 and TRBJ2-3; a weak D match, TRBD2 (5 bases). The CDR3 totals 14 residues. Trimming stripped 2 bases from V and 4 bases from J, with 10 bases between. The V gene's germline CDR1 is SGHTA and CDR2 FQGNSA. CDR3 sequence (DNA): TGTGCCAGCAGCTTACGCGGGTGGGCAGATACGCAGTATTTT. It specifies CASSLRGWADTQYF.

Points on this clone: The identical CDR3 is also encoded by other nucleotide sequences in the sample. The chain joins TRBV18 to TRBJ1-5; possible D gene TRBD1, 6 bases. Trimming removed 3 bases from V and 2 bases from J, with 8 bases in between. The CDR3 spans 14 residues. The germline V gene encodes CDR1 KGHSH and CDR2 LQKENI. DNA for the CDR3: TGTGCCAGCTCACCTAACAGGGGCAATCAGCCCCAGCATTTT. Translating it yields CASSPNRGNQPQHF.

J is TRBJ1-1 and V is TRBV5-4; D is uncertain. CDR3 length equals 14 residues. CDR1 is SGHNT and CDR2 is YYREEE in the germline V gene (reference sequence). V lost 6 bases to trimming and J lost 4 bases, with 16 bases between them. CDR3: CASNAGRFGTEAFF. In DNA form, the CDR3 reads TGTGCCAGCAATGCGGGGAGATTCGGCACTGAAGCTTTCTTT.

CDR3 protein: CASSSRTGSSYEQYF. For the CDR3, the DNA is TGCGCCAGCAGCTCCAGGACAGGGAGCTCCTACGAGCAGTACTTC. The V gene is TRBV5-1, the J gene TRBJ2-7; 8 bases map to TRBD1. The germline V gene encodes CDR1 SGHRS and CDR2 YFSETQ. The CDR3 covers 15 residues. V lost 3 bases and J lost 0; bases outside the gene matches: 5.